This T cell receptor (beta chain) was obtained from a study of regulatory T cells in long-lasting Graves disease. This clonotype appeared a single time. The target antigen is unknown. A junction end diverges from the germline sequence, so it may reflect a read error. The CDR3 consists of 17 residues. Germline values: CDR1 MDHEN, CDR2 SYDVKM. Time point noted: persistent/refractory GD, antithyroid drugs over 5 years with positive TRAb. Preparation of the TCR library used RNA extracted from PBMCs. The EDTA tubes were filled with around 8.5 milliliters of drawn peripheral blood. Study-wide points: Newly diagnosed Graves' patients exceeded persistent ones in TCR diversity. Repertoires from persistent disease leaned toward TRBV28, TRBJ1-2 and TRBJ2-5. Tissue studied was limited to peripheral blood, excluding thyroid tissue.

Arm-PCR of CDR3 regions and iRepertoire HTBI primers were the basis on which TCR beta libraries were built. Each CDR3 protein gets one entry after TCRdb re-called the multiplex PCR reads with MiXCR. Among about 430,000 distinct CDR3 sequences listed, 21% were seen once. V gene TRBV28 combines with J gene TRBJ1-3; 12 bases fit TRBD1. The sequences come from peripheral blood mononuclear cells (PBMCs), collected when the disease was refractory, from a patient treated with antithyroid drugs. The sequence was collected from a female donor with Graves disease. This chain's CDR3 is CASSAHSGQGAGSTIYF. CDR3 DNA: TGTGCCAGCAGTGCACACTCGGGACAGGGGGCAGGAAGCACCATATATTTT.